This TCR beta chain appears in the sequencing data of a study of shared T cell receptors in the human thymus. Using immunoSEQ multiplex PCR, the repertoire was profiled, and TCRdb retains in-frame clones only, with some absent. The sample consists of hundreds of thousands of clones, 87% of them appearing once. This CDR3 is built from 17 residues. Trimming at V came to 5 bases and at J to 0 bases, leaving 9 bases not matched to a gene. CDR1 and CDR2 from the germline V gene are SGHAT and FQDESV (reference sequence). In addition, the sample was reused for a study of human thymus T cells. As reported in that work: Infants, healthy and Finnish, who were having corrective surgery for congenital heart defects served as donors. Corrective heart surgery yielded the resections from which the thymus tissue came. Thymic and blood repertoires appeared to carry a bias in their V and J gene usage.

The source material was thymocytes. The receptor's source is a boy younger than two with a congenital heart defect. J is TRBJ2-4 and V is TRBV11-1, with TRBD1 matching 8 bases. The CDR3 bases are TGTGCCAGCAGCCCTGGACAGGGTCTAATAGCCAAAAACATTCAGTACTTC. This translates into CASSPGQGLIAKNIQYF.